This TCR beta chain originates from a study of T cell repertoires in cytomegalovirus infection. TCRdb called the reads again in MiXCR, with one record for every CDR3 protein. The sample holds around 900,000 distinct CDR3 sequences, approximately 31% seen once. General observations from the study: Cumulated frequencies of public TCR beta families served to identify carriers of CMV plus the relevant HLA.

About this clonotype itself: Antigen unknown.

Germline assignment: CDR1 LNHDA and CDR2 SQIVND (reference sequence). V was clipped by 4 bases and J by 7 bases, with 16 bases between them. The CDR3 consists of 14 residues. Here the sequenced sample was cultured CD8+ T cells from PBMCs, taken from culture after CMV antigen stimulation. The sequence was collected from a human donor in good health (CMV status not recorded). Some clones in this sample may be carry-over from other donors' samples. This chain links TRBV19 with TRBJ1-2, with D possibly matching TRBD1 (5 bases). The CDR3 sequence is CASSTGPYSSGYTF. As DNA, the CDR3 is TGTGCCAGTAGTACGGGACCCTATTCTTCTGGCTACACCTTC.